This T cell receptor (beta chain) was sequenced for a study of OX40 agonist ivuxolimab in advanced cancers. Study-wide results and caveats: Clonal expansion among partial responders at 0.1-3.0 mg/kg ranked near the lowest.

This clone has a single count. Its specificity is not known. TCRdb keeps only in-frame clones here, not all; method: immunoSEQ multiplex PCR. The sample lists around 41,000 clones, around nine tenths occurring once. This CDR3 is built from 15 residues. V lost 0 bases to trimming and J lost 4 bases, with 14 bases between them. Germline V CDR1 and CDR2: SGDLS, YYNGEE. The chain joins TRBV9 to TRBJ2-7; TRBD2 is a possible D gene (7 bases). The TCR comes from an adult with an advanced solid tumor such as melanoma, head and neck, liver or kidney cancer. The source was CD4+ or CD8+ T cells sorted from blood, collected in a trial of the OX40 agonist ivuxolimab. The CDR3 loop is CASSVGGGAGYEQYF. CDR3 coding DNA: TGTGCCAGCAGCGTAGGTGGGGGGGCCGGGTACGAGCAGTACTTC.